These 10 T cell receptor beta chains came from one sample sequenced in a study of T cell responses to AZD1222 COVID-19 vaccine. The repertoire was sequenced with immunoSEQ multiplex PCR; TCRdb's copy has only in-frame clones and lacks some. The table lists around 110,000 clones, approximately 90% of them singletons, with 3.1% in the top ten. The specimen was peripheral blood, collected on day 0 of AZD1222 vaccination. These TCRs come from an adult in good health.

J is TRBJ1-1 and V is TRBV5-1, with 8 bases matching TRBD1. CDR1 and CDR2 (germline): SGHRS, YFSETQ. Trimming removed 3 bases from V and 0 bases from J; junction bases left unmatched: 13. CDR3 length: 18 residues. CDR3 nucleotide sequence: TGCGCCAGCAGCTCCGACAGGGGTCTTCAACTTTTGAACACTGAAGCTTTCTTT. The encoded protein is CASSSDRGLQLLNTEAFF.

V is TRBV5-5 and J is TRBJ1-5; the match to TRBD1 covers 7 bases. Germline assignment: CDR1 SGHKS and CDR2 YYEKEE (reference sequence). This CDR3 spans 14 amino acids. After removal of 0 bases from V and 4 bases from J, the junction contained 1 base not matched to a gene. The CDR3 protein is CASSLGDRNQPQHF. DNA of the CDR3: TGTGCCAGCAGCTTGGGGGACAGAAATCAGCCCCAGCATTTT.

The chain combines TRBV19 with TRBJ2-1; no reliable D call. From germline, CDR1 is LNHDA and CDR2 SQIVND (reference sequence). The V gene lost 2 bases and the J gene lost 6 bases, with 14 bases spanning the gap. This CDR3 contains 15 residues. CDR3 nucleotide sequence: TGTGCCAGTAGTATAAGTGTCGGATACTCCAATGAGCAGTTCTTC. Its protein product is CASSISVGYSNEQFF.

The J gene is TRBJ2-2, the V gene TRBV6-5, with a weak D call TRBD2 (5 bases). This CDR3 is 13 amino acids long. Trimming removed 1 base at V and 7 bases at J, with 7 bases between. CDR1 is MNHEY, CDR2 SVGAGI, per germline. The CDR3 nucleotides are TGTGCCAGCAGTTACTTCCGGGACGGGGAGCTGTTTTTT. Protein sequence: CASSYFRDGELFF.

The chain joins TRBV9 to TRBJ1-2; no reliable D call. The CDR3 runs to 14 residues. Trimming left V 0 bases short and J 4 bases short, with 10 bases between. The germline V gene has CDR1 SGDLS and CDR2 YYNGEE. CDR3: CASSVASAAYGYTF. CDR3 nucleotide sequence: TGTGCCAGCAGCGTAGCCTCAGCAGCCTATGGCTACACCTTC.

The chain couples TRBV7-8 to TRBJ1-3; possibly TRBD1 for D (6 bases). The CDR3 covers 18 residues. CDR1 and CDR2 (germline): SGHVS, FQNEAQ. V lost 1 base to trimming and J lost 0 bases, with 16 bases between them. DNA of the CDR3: TGTGCCAGCAGCTTAGTCCCCAGGGGCGCTTTCTCTGGAAACACCATATATTTT. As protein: CASSLVPRGAFSGNTIYF.

The CDR3 region is CASSFPLNTQYF. The CDR3 DNA reads TGTGCCAGCAGTTTCCCCCTTAATACGCAGTATTTT. This rearrangement joins TRBV28 to TRBJ2-3; no reliable D call. The CDR3 spans 12 residues. The V gene lost 3 bases and the J gene lost 7 bases, with 8 bases spanning the gap. Germline CDR1 reads MDHEN; CDR2 reads SYDVKM. Based on the CDR3 plus reference TRBV28 and TRBJ2-3, the full variable domain is DVKVTQSSRYLVKRTGEKVFLECVQDMDHENMFWYRQDPGLGLRLIYFSYDVKMKEKGDIPEGYSVSREKKERFSLILESASTNQTSMYLCASSFPLNTQYFGPGTRLTVL.

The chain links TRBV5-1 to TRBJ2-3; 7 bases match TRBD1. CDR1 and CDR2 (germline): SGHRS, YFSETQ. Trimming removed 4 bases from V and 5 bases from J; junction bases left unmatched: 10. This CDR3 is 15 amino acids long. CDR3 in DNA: TGCGCCAGCAGCACACAGGGGCCCTCAGGAGATACGCAGTATTTT. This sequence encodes CASSTQGPSGDTQYF.

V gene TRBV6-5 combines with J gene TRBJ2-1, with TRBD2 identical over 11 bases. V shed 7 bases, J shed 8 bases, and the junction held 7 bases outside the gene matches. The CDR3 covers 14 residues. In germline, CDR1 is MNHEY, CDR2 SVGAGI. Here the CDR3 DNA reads TGTGCCAGCACCCTAGCGGGGGGCAAAGATGAGCAGTTCTTC. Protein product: CASTLAGGKDEQFF.

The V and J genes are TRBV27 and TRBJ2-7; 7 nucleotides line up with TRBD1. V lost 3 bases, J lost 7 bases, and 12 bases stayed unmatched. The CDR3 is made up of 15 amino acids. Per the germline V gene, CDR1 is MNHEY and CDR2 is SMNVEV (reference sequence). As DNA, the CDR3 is TGTGCCAGCAGTTTTGTACAGGGGACCCTGGGTGAGCAGTACTTC. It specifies CASSFVQGTLGEQYF.